Sequencing of this T cell receptor (beta chain) was carried out in a study of technical replicates of blood from a handful of donors. TCRdb keeps only in-frame clones here, not all; method: immunoSEQ multiplex PCR. The sample holds under 100,000 clones, about 95% seen once. The CDR3 covers 12 residues. From germline, CDR1 is SQVTM and CDR2 ANQGSEA. Between the trimmed V and J ends, which lost 7 bases and 6 bases, there was a span of 15 bases. The receptor comes from a human donor in good health. V and J are TRBV29-1 and TRBJ1-1; TRBD1 is a possible D gene (5 bases). Sequenced material: T cells isolated from PBMCs. CDR3 nucleotides: TGCAGCGGAGGAGGGGACTGGCCTGAAGCTTTCTTT. Translating it yields CSGGGDWPEAFF.